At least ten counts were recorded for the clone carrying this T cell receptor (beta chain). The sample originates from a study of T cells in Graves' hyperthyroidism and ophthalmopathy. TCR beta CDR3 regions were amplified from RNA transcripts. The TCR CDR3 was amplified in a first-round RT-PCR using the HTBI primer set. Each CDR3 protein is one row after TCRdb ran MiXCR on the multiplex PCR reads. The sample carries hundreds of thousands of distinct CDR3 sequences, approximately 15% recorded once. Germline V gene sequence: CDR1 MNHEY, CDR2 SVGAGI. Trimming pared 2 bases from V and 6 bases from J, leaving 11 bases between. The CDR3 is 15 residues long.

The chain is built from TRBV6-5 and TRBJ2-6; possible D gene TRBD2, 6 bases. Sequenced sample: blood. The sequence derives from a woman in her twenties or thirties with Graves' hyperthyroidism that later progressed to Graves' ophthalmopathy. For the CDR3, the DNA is TGTGCCAGCAGTTACGGAGGGACGGAGGCCAACGTCCTGACTTTC. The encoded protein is CASSYGGTEANVLTF.